This T cell receptor beta chain derives from a study of blood T cell repertoires in COVID-19. Followed longitudinally, the Seattle patients had been enrolled during active infection. Source study methods: The authors estimated nucleated cell counts from reference gene primer amplification. Measured with immunoSEQ multiplex PCR; TCRdb has only the in-frame clones, and not every one. Clone size and V and J calls were adopted from that table, with D and trimming inferred from the DNA. The sample gives hundreds of thousands of clones, less than 90% of which show up once; around 13% is in the top ten. The V gene lost 11 bases and the J gene lost 3 bases, with 9 bases spanning the gap. This CDR3 comprises 11 residues. Germline-derived CDR1 and CDR2 are KGHDR and SFDVKD.

The sequence derives from a woman aged 70-85 years with COVID-19, enrolled during active disease. This chain uses TRBV24-1 with TRBJ2-5, with unresolved D. The sequenced material came from peripheral blood. The chain's CDR3 is CAIEKEETQYF. The CDR3 bases are TGTGCCATCGAGAAAGAAGAGACCCAGTACTTC.